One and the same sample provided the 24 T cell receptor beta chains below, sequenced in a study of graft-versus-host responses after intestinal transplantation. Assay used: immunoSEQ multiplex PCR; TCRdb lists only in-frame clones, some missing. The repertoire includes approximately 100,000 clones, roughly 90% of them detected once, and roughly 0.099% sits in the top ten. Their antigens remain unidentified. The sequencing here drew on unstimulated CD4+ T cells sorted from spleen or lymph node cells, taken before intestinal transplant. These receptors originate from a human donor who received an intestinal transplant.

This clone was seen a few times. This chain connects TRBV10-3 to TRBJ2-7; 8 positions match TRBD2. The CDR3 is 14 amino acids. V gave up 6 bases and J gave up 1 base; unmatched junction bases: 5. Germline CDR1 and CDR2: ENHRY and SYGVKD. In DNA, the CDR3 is TGTGCCATCAGGCCGACTAGCGAGTCCTACGAGCAGTACTTC. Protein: CAIRPTSESYEQYF.

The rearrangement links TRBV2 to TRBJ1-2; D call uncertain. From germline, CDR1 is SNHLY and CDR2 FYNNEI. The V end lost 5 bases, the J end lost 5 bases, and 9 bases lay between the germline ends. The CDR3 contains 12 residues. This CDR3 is CASSPSGYGYTF. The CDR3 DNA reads TGTGCCAGCAGTCCCAGCGGTTATGGCTACACCTTC.

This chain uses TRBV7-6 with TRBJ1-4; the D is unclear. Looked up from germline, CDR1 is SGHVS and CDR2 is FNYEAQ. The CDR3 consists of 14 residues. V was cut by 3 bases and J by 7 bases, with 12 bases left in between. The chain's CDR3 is CASSLIPTGEKLFF. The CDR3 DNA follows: TGTGCCAGCAGCTTGATTCCCACCGGTGAAAAACTGTTTTTT.

DNA of the CDR3: TGTGCCAGCAGCCCCAGGGAGGCCCTACTGGGGGAGCTGTTTTTT. The encoded protein is CASSPREALLGELFF. V gene TRBV7-9 combines with J gene TRBJ2-2; D possibly corresponds to TRBD2 (6 bases). The CDR3 loop spans 15 amino acids. The germline CDR1 and CDR2 sequences are SEHNR and FQNEAQ (reference sequence). Deletions cut 5 bases from V and 8 bases from J, with 18 bases between.

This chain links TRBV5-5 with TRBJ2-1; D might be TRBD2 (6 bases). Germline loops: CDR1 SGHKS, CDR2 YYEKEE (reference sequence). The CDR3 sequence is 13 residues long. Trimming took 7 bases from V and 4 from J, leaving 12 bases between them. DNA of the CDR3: TGTGCCAGCCTGATGGGGGGTTACAATGAGCAGTTCTTC. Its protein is CASLMGGYNEQFF.

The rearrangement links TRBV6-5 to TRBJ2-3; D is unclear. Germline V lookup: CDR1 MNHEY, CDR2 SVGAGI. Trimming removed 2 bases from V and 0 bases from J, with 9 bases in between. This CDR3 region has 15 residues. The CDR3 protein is CASSYAQTSTDTQYF. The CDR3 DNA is TGTGCCAGCAGTTACGCTCAGACTAGCACAGATACGCAGTATTTT.

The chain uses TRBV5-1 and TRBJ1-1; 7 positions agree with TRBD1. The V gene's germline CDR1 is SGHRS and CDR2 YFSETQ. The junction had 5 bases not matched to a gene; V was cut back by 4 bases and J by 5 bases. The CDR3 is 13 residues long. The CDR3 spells CASSIQGDTEAFF. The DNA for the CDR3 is TGCGCCAGCAGCATTCAGGGGGATACTGAAGCTTTCTTT.

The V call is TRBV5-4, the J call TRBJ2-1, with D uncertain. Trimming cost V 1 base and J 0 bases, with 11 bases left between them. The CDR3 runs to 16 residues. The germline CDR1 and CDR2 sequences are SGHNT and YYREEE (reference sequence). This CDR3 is CASSLYRAGSYNEQFF. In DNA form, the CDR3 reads TGTGCCAGCAGCTTGTATCGCGCCGGCTCCTACAATGAGCAGTTCTTC.

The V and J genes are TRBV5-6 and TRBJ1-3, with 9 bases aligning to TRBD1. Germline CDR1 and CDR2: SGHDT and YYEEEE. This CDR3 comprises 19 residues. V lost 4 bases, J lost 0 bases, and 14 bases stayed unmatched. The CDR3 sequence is CASSHVPGQGAPSGNTIYF. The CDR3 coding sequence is TGTGCCAGCAGCCATGTCCCGGGACAGGGAGCGCCCTCTGGAAACACCATATATTTT.

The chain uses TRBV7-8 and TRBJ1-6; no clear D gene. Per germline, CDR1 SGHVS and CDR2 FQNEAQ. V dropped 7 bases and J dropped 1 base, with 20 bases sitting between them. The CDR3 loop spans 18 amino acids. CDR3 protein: CASNRSSGKWSYNSPLHF. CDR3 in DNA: TGTGCCAGCAACCGATCCTCGGGGAAATGGTCCTATAATTCACCCCTCCACTTT.

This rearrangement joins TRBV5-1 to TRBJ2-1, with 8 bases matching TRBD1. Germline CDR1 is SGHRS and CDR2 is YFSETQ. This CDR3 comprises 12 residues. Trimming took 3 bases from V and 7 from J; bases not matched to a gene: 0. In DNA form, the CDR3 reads TGCGCCAGCAGCTGGGACAGGAATGAGCAGTTCTTC. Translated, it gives CASSWDRNEQFF. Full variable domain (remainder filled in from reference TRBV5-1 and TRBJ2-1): KAGVTQTPRYLIKTRGQQVTLSCSPISGHRSVSWYQQTPGQGLQFLFEYFSETQRNKGNFPGRFSGRQFSNSRSEMNVSTLELGDSALYLCASSWDRNEQFFGPGTRLTVL.

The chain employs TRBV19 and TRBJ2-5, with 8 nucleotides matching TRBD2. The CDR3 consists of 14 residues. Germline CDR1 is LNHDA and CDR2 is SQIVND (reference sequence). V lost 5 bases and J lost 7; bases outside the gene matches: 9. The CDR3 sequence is CASSAGGLSGTQYF. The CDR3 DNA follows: TGTGCCAGTAGTGCGGGGGGCCTTTCGGGGACCCAGTACTTC.

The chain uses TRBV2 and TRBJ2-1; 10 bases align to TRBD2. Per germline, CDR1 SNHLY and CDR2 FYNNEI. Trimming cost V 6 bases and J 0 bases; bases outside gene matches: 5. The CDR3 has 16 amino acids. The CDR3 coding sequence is TGTGCCAGCAGGATAGCGGGGGGTTCCTCCTACAATGAGCAGTTCTTC. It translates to CASRIAGGSSYNEQFF.

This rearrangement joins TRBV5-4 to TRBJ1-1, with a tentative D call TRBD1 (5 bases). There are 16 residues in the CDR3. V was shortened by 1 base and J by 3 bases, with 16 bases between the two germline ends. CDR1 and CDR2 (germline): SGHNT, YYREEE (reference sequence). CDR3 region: CASSLLGRGADTEAFF. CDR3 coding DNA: TGTGCCAGCAGCTTGCTTGGACGTGGGGCGGACACTGAAGCTTTCTTT.

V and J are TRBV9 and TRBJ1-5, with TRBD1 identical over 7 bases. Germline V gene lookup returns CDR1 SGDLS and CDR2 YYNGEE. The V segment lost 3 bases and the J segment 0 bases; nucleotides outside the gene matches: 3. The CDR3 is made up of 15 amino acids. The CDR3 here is CASSGQGYSNQPQHF. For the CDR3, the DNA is TGTGCCAGCAGCGGACAGGGATATAGCAATCAGCCCCAGCATTTT.

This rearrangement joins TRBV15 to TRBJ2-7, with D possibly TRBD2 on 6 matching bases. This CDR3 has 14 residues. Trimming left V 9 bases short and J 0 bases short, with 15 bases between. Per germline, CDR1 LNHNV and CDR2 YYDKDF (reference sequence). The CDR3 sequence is CATAGGRHSYEQYF. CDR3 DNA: TGTGCCACAGCTGGAGGGCGACACTCCTACGAGCAGTACTTC.

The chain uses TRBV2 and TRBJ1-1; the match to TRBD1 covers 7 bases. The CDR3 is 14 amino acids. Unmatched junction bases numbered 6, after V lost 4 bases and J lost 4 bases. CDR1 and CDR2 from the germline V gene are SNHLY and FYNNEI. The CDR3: CASSGGQGVTEAFF. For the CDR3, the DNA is TGTGCCAGCAGTGGAGGGCAGGGGGTCACTGAAGCTTTCTTT.

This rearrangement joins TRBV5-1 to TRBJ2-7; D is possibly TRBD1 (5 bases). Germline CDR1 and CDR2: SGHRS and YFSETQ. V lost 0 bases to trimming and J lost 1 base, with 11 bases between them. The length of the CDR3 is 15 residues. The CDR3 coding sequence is TGCGCCAGCAGCTTGGTTGGACATGGATCCTACGAGCAGTACTTC. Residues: CASSLVGHGSYEQYF.

The CDR3, as DNA: TGTGCCAGCAGCAATCTTGGGACAGCTAGGTATGGCTACACCTTC. Translating it yields CASSNLGTARYGYTF. V and J are TRBV11-2 and TRBJ1-2; 7 nucleotides match TRBD1. Germline values: CDR1 SGHAT, CDR2 FQNNGV. J gave up 5 bases and V 5 bases, and 11 bases lay outside the gene matches. This CDR3 region has 15 residues.

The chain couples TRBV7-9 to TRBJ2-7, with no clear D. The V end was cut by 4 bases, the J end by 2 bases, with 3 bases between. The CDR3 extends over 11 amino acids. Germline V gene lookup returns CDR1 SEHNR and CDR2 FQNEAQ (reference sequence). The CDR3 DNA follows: TGTGCCAGCAGCTCAGCCTACGAGCAGTACTTC. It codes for CASSSAYEQYF.

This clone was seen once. CDR3 residues: CAIKADSGNTIYF. The CDR3 region has the DNA TGTGCCATCAAGGCGGACTCTGGAAACACCATATATTTT. The chain joins TRBV10-3 to TRBJ1-3; D ambiguous. This CDR3 contains 13 residues. Germline V gene sequence: CDR1 ENHRY, CDR2 SYGVKD. V was pared by 7 bases and J by 0 bases, with 7 bases between.

CDR3 protein: CASSSRGALAREYNEQFF. For the CDR3, the DNA is TGTGCCAGCAGCTCTCGGGGGGCACTAGCTCGGGAGTACAATGAGCAGTTCTTC. V and J are TRBV7-9 and TRBJ2-1; TRBD2 might be the D (7 bases). Germline values: CDR1 SEHNR, CDR2 FQNEAQ (reference sequence). The CDR3 contains 18 residues. V shed 4 bases and J shed 4 bases, with 23 bases lying between them.

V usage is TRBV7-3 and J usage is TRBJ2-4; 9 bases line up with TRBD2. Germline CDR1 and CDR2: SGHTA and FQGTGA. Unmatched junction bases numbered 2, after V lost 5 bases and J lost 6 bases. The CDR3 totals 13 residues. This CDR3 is CASSETSGNIQYF. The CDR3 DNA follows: TGTGCCAGCAGCGAGACTAGCGGAAACATTCAGTACTTC.

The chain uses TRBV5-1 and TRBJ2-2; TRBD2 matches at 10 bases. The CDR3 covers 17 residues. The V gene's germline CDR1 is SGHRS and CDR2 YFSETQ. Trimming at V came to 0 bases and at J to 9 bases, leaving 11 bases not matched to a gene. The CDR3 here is CASSLGSSGGRHRELFF. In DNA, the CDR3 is TGCGCCAGCAGCTTGGGTTCTAGCGGGGGTCGCCACCGGGAGCTGTTTTTT.